Listed below are T cell receptor beta chains from one sample, sequenced in a study of T-cell memory formation after mild COVID-19. Each CDR3 protein gets one entry after TCRdb re-called the 5' RACE reads with MiXCR. Among hundreds of thousands of distinct CDR3 sequences listed, more than 15% were seen once. The sequencing input was PBMCs or a T cell subset sorted from them (not recorded which). The receptors derive from a man aged 18 to 29 who had mild COVID-19 (a few samples of this study predate the infection). Cell type and time point are not known. CDR3s include the opening cysteine and the closing phenylalanine or tryptophan. Fields, in order: CDR3 protein, J gene, CDR3 length, V gene.

CDR3: CASSRRDNPHEQFF
J: TRBJ2-1
length: 14
V: TRBV7-6

CDR3: CASSLGFQGAETQYF
J: TRBJ2-5
length: 15
V: TRBV7-2

CDR3: CSATGAREYYGYTF
J: TRBJ1-2
length: 14
V: TRBV20-1

CDR3: CASSFLPSGGSEFF
J: TRBJ2-1
length: 14
V: TRBV7-9

CDR3: CASRGSGGAVLNEQFF
J: TRBJ2-1
length: 16
V: TRBV7-3

CDR3: CSAAPRDRRIYGYTF
J: TRBJ1-2
length: 15
V: TRBV20-1

CDR3: CASSLEGATGELFF
J: TRBJ2-2
length: 14
V: TRBV5-1

CDR3: CASSQVGSNQPQHF
J: TRBJ1-5
length: 14
V: TRBV3-1

CDR3: CASSLGLAGGAYNEQFF
J: TRBJ2-1
length: 17
V: TRBV5-1

CDR3: CASSPTEVNQPQHF
J: TRBJ1-5
length: 14
V: TRBV4-2

CDR3: CASRLDSHSNQPQHF
J: TRBJ1-5
length: 15
V: TRBV2

CDR3: CASSLRTSGGPLGEQFF
J: TRBJ2-1
length: 17
V: TRBV7-3

CDR3: CASSSPSGGPNTGELFF
J: TRBJ2-2
length: 17
V: TRBV5-4

CDR3: CASSRRGTGGSPLHF
J: TRBJ1-6
length: 15
V: TRBV6-5

CDR3: CSARTRDLNQPQHF
J: TRBJ1-5
length: 14
V: TRBV20-1

CDR3: CASSHPPEVDEQFF
J: TRBJ2-1
length: 14
V: TRBV3-1

CDR3: CASSWTGLEQYF
J: TRBJ2-7
length: 12
V: TRBV12-3/TRBV12-4

CDR3: CASRPRAGETQYF
J: TRBJ2-5
length: 13
V: TRBV5-1

CDR3: CASRATDRDTEAFF
J: TRBJ1-1
length: 14
V: TRBV6-5

CDR3: CASSLAFRGGLGPQHF
J: TRBJ1-5
length: 16
V: TRBV7-2

CDR3: CASSDTRGRRFF
J: TRBJ2-1
length: 12
V: TRBV7-9

CDR3: CAISESARGFTDTQYF
J: TRBJ2-3
length: 16
V: TRBV10-3

CDR3: CATSAESGTGGYSPLHF
J: TRBJ1-6
length: 17
V: TRBV15

CDR3: CSARDRRLAGSDEQFF
J: TRBJ2-1
length: 16
V: TRBV20-1

CDR3: CASSWRGGRADTQYF
J: TRBJ2-3
length: 15
V: TRBV5-1

CDR3: CASSPTSGNSNEKLFF
J: TRBJ1-4
length: 16
V: TRBV12-3/TRBV12-4

CDR3: CASSLNAANSQFF
J: TRBJ2-1
length: 13
V: TRBV7-2

CDR3: CASSRQDRSFTDTQYF
J: TRBJ2-3
length: 16
V: TRBV6-6

CDR3: CASSPSPAHTQYF
J: TRBJ2-3
length: 13
V: TRBV11-2

CDR3: CASSLSGGGELFF
J: TRBJ2-2
length: 13
V: TRBV27

CDR3: CATSDPSMGQGGTGELFF
J: TRBJ2-2
length: 18
V: TRBV24-1

CDR3: CASSLSGHTFTSTDTQYF
J: TRBJ2-3
length: 18
V: TRBV7-3

CDR3: CASSPGQGVGYNEQFF
J: TRBJ2-1
length: 16
V: TRBV5-1

CDR3: CASSQGGGGRGYTF
J: TRBJ1-2
length: 14
V: TRBV7-9

CDR3: CAARPGLAFYEQYF
J: TRBJ2-7
length: 14
V: TRBV6-5

CDR3: CATSRDLRRVGEKLFF
J: TRBJ1-4
length: 16
V: TRBV15

CDR3: CASSLMAGPNYGYTF
J: TRBJ1-2
length: 15
V: TRBV7-3

CDR3: CASSQGIDQPQHF
J: TRBJ1-5
length: 13
V: TRBV18

CDR3: CATSGPGRNTGELFF
J: TRBJ2-2
length: 15
V: TRBV24-1

CDR3: CASSPGTGLFF
J: TRBJ2-1
length: 11
V: TRBV18

CDR3: CASSLMSGDQTDTQYF
J: TRBJ2-3
length: 16
V: TRBV5-1

CDR3: CASSAIPGTGYTGELFF
J: TRBJ2-2
length: 17
V: TRBV7-2

CDR3: CASGTAGVNEQFF
J: TRBJ2-1
length: 13
V: TRBV4-1

CDR3: CSAISRADGVTEAFF
J: TRBJ1-1
length: 15
V: TRBV20-1

CDR3: CASRAQVSPYEQYF
J: TRBJ2-7
length: 14
V: TRBV2

CDR3: CASSLNGRKETQYF
J: TRBJ2-5
length: 14
V: TRBV7-2

CDR3: CSAPSGGADTQYF
J: TRBJ2-3
length: 13
V: TRBV20-1

CDR3: CASSVDPGLDQPQHF
J: TRBJ1-5
length: 15
V: TRBV9

CDR3: CASSHLTDGLAFF
J: TRBJ1-1
length: 13
V: TRBV4-3

CDR3: CASSLIAGDFHEQFF
J: TRBJ2-1
length: 15
V: TRBV7-9

CDR3: CASTSGRVNTGELFF
J: TRBJ2-2
length: 15
V: TRBV6-5

CDR3: CASSQSGGEVAFF
J: TRBJ1-1
length: 13
V: TRBV3-1

CDR3: CASQFADTEAFF
J: TRBJ1-1
length: 12
V: TRBV6-1

CDR3: CATRQDGTGELFF
J: TRBJ2-2
length: 13
V: TRBV10-3

CDR3: CASSIPRGYMNTEAFF
J: TRBJ1-1
length: 16
V: TRBV19

CDR3: CASSPTSGGWKVTDTQYF
J: TRBJ2-3
length: 18
V: TRBV5-5

CDR3: CASGGRTGANTEAFF
J: TRBJ1-1
length: 15
V: TRBV12-3/TRBV12-4

CDR3: CASRPGTSGLGETQYF
J: TRBJ2-5
length: 16
V: TRBV5-1

CDR3: CATRHGQSFEQFF
J: TRBJ2-1
length: 13
V: TRBV24-1

CDR3: CASSEASPGGTDTQYF
J: TRBJ2-3
length: 16
V: TRBV7-2